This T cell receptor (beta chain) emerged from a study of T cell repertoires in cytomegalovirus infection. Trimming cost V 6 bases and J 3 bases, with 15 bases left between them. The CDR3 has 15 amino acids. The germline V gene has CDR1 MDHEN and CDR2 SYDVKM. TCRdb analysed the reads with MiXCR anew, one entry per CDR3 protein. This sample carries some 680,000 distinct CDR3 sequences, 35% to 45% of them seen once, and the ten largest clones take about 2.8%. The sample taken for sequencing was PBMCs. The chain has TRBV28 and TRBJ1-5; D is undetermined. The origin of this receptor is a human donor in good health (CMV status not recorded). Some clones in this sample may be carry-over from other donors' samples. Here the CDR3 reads CASRSPGRLNQPQHF. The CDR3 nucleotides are TGTGCCAGCAGATCCCCAGGAAGGCTCAATCAGCCCCAGCATTTT. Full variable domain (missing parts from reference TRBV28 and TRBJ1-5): DVKVTQSSRYLVKRTGEKVFLECVQDMDHENMFWYRQDPGLGLRLIYFSYDVKMKEKGDIPEGYSVSREKKERFSLILESASTNQTSMYLCASRSPGRLNQPQHFGDGTRLSIL.